This T cell receptor (beta chain) came from a study of T cells in localized non-small cell lung cancer. Study conclusions and caveats: A higher density of T cells in blood coincided with extended overall survival. Only one tumor region went through sequencing, so heterogeneity may still be there. For the top 100 tumor clones, a median roughly 53 also appeared in adjacent lung. Uninvolved adjacent lung had more T cell clonality than any other tissue, topping tumor.

The CDR3 runs to 12 residues. The germline V gene encodes CDR1 MNHEY and CDR2 SMNVEV (reference sequence). Deletions cut 9 bases from V and 7 bases from J, with 13 bases between. A word on this clone: Its antigen is still unknown.

TCRdb's copy holds only in-frame clones and misses some; the assay was immunoSEQ multiplex PCR. The sample has about 77,000 clones; 88% are singletons. This chain joins TRBV27 and TRBJ1-5; perhaps TRBD1 as D (6 bases). The clonotype was recovered from a woman aged 35-70 years with stage I squamous cell lung carcinoma. The starting material was peripheral blood, obtained before any cancer treatment. The CDR3 here is CASARGGQPQHF. As DNA, the CDR3 is TGTGCCAGTGCGAGGGGGGGCCAGCCCCAGCATTTT.